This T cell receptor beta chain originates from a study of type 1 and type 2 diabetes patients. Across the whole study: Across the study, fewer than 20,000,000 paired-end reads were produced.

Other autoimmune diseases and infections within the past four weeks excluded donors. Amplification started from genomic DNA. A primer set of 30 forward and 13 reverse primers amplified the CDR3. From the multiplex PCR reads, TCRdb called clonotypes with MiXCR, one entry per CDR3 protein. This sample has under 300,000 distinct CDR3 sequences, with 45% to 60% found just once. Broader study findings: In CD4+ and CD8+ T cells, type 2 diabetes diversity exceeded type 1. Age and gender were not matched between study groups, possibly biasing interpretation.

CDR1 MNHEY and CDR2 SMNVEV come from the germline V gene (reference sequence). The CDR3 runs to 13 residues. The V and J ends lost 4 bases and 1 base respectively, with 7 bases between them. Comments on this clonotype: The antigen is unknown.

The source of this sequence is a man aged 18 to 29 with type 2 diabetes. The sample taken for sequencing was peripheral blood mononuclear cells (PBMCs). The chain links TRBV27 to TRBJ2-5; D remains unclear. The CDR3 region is CASSSDVQETQYF. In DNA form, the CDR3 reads TGTGCCAGCAGTTCGGACGTCCAAGAGACCCAGTACTTC.